This TCR beta chain is from a study of beta chain features in type 1 diabetes. Study as a whole: Age and gender were similar between patients and healthy donors, as were cell yields.

The J segment lost 6 bases and the V segment lost 5 bases, leaving 11 bases of the junction unmatched. Germline-derived CDR1 and CDR2 are KGHSH and LQKENI. The CDR3 sequence is 15 residues long. Study conclusions and caveats: The study found fewer insertions and more deletions at VDJ junctions in type 1 diabetes patients. Whether HLA type affects TCRB rearrangement stayed undetermined in the present work.

Heparinised blood was drawn once per donor, averaging roughly 120 mL. Investigators reverse transcribed all isolated RNA, so they sequenced expressed TCRB transcripts. Clones were read by immunoSEQ multiplex PCR, and TCRdb kept only the in-frame ones, dropping some. The data show 70,000 to 90,000 clones, 25% to 35% seen once. The sample holds a few counts of this clone. Antigen: not known. The gene calls are TRBV18 and TRBJ2-7; 9 bases match TRBD2. Sequenced sample: stem cell memory CD4+ T cells from blood. The receptor was isolated from a woman in her late teens or twenties in good health. Here the CDR3 reads CASSARRGRAGEQYF. The CDR3 bases are TGTGCCAGCTCAGCAAGACGCGGGAGGGCCGGCGAGCAGTACTTC.